The rows below give T cell receptor beta chains drawn from one sample of a study of blood T cell repertoires in COVID-19. Sequenced by immunoSEQ multiplex PCR; TCRdb stores in-frame clones only, minus some. This sample has about 150,000 clones, with 75% to 85% found just once. The source material was peripheral blood. The source is a man between 60 and 75 years old with acute or convalescent COVID-19. CDR3s include the opening cysteine and the closing phenylalanine or tryptophan. A D gene is named only where the DNA matches it firmly. Rows give clone size only sometimes, using once, few, many, or a class for an expanded clone.

TRBD1 | - | TRBJ2-1 | TRBV19 | TGTGCCAGTAGAGGACAGGGGGGCAATGAGCAGTTCTTC | CASRGQGGNEQFF
TRBD1 | - | TRBJ1-2 | TRBV6-2/TRBV6-3 | TGTGCCAGCAGTACGACAGGGGTCTATGGCTACACCTTC | CASSTTGVYGYTF
- | - | TRBJ2-3 | TRBV10-3 | TGTGCCATCAGCCGAATCCAGGGGACGGGTACAGATACGCAGTATTTT | CAISRIQGTGTDTQYF
TRBD1 | - | TRBJ1-5 | TRBV2 | TGTGCCAGCAGTGGCGACAGGGGCAATCAGCCCCAGCATTTT | CASSGDRGNQPQHF
- | few | TRBJ1-2 | TRBV28 | TGTGCCAGCAGTCTATACTTCTCAGCAGGCTATGGCTACACCTTC | CASSLYFSAGYGYTF
- | - | TRBJ2-2 | TRBV5-1 | TGCGCCAGCACAAGACAGCCAAATCCGACCGGGGAGCTGTTTTTT | CASTRQPNPTGELFF
- | - | TRBJ2-5 | TRBV5-8 | TGTGCCAGCAGGCCAGCCGGGGAGACCCAGTACTTC | CASRPAGETQYF
- | few | TRBJ1-1 | TRBV10-3 | TGTGCCATCAGTGACGCAGGACTGAGCACTGAAGCTTTCTTT | CAISDAGLSTEAFF
- | - | TRBJ2-6 | TRBV5-6 | TGTGCCAGCAGCTTTCTGGAACAGGCTTCCTCTGGGGCCAACGTCCTGACTTTC | CASSFLEQASSGANVLTF
- | - | TRBJ2-2 | TRBV7-3 | TGTGCCAGCAGTCAGACTAACTCCGGGGAGCTGTTTTTT | CASSQTNSGELFF
- | - | TRBJ2-5 | TRBV29-1 | TGCAGCGTCATCCTGGGGGGGGCCGAGACCCAGTACTTC | CSVILGGAETQYF
- | few | TRBJ1-4 | TRBV9 | TGTGCCAGCAGCGTGAGCTCAGGACAATCCTATGAAAAACTGTTTTTT | CASSVSSGQSYEKLFF
- | - | TRBJ1-5 | TRBV12-3/TRBV12-4 | TGTGCCAGCAGTTTAGAGAGTTATCAGCCCCAGCATTTT | CASSLESYQPQHF
TRBD1 | - | TRBJ1-4 | TRBV7-2 | TGTGCCAGCAGCCCAGCCCCGACAGGGTTGAACGAAAAACTGTTTTTT | CASSPAPTGLNEKLFF
TRBD1 | - | TRBJ2-1 | TRBV24-1 | TGTGCCACCAGGAGAACAGGGGGCGGCTACAATGAGCAGTTCTTC | CATRRTGGGYNEQFF
TRBD1 | - | TRBJ1-4 | TRBV9 | TGTGCCAGCAGCCGACAGGGTTCAACTAATGAAAAACTGTTTTTT | CASSRQGSTNEKLFF
TRBD1 | - | TRBJ1-1 | TRBV6-5 | TGTGCCAGCAGGACACGACAGGGCAACACTGAAGCTTTCTTT | CASRTRQGNTEAFF
- | - | TRBJ1-4 | TRBV3-1/TRBV3-2 | TGTGCCAGCAGCCAATCCCCGACAGGAGGTAATGAAAAACTGTTTTTT | CASSQSPTGGNEKLFF
- | - | TRBJ2-3 | TRBV10-3 | TGTGCCATCAGTGCGAGCCTCAGCACAGATACGCAGTATTTT | CAISASLSTDTQYF
- | - | TRBJ2-2 | TRBV7-7 | TGTGCTAGCAGCTTAGACCGGGGCACCGGGGAGCTGTTTTTT | CASSLDRGTGELFF
- | - | TRBJ2-3 | TRBV5-5 | TGTGCCAGCACCCCGGCAGGGAGGAGGACAAATACGCAGTATTTT | CASTPAGRRTNTQYF
TRBD2 | - | TRBJ2-1 | TRBV5-1 | TGCGCCAGCAGCTTGGAGCTAGCGGGGACCAATGAGCAGTTCTTC | CASSLELAGTNEQFF
TRBD1 | - | TRBJ2-7 | TRBV19 | TGTGCCAGTAGTCCCCGGGGGGACAGGGGCTACGAGCAGTACTTC | CASSPRGDRGYEQYF
- | - | TRBJ1-1 | TRBV28 | TGTGCCAGCAGTCCCCCCGGGAACACTGAAGCTTTCTTT | CASSPPGNTEAFF
- | - | TRBJ1-2 | TRBV7-2 | TGTGCCAGCAGCTCAGAAGGCAGAGGGGGCTATGGCTACACCTTC | CASSSEGRGGYGYTF
TRBD1 | - | TRBJ1-2 | TRBV5-4 | TGTGCCAGCAGACGGGACAGCGCAACCTCTAACTATGGCTACACCTTC | CASRRDSATSNYGYTF
- | - | TRBJ1-5 | TRBV3-1/TRBV3-2 | TGTGCCAGCGCAGGGAACGGCAATCAGCCCCAGCATTTT | CASAGNGNQPQHF
- | - | TRBJ1-2 | TRBV3-1/TRBV3-2 | TGTGCCAGCAGCCAACGGGGGGCTGACTATGGCTACACCTTC | CASSQRGADYGYTF
- | - | TRBJ1-1 | TRBV6-1 | TGTGCCAGCAGTGAATATCAGGGTCTAACTGAAGCTTTCTTT | CASSEYQGLTEAFF
- | - | TRBJ2-6 | TRBV10-2 | TGCGCCAGCAGTGGGAGGGGCCTAAACCGCGGCGGGGCCAACGTCCTGACTTTC | CASSGRGLNRGGANVLTF
TRBD1 | many | TRBJ1-2 | TRBV7-2 | TGTGCCAGCCTCATGGGACAGGGAGGCTATGGCTACACCTTC | CASLMGQGGYGYTF
- | - | TRBJ2-2 | TRBV27 | TGTGCCAGCAGCCCCTCTTACACCGGGGAGCTGTTTTTT | CASSPSYTGELFF
- | - | TRBJ1-3 | TRBV9 | TGTGCCAGCAGCCCCCGTTCAGGCTCAGGAAACACCATATATTTT | CASSPRSGSGNTIYF
- | - | TRBJ2-7 | TRBV19 | TGTGCCAGCCCCCGGACAGTTTACGAGCAGTACTTC | CASPRTVYEQYF
- | few | TRBJ2-2 | TRBV24-1 | TGTGCCACCAGTGACGGTAGCGGGGAGCTGTTTTTT | CATSDGSGELFF